This TCR beta chain was captured by sequencing in a study of T cell clones after liver transplantation (dated by TCRdb to between 2018 and 2021). Concerning the study at large: ITN030ST, the source of the samples, was a randomized trial that attempted immunosuppression withdrawal within 2 years of liver transplantation. After a pre-transplant mixed lymphocyte reaction, TCRbeta sequencing was used to pinpoint donor-reactive T cell clones, which were subsequently tracked in post-transplant blood. A cohort of 8 liver transplant recipients was studied, of whom 3 were classified as tolerant and 5 as non-tolerant. Blood samples were collected pre-transplant, pre-randomization before withdrawal, and post-randomization after either full withdrawal or failed withdrawal. Tolerance was defined as complete withdrawal of immunosuppression for at least one year without a rise in liver enzymes beyond twice the upper limit of normal. Until randomization at 12-24 months post-transplant, subjects were given standard immunosuppression, with no induction therapy. As an antigen-independent comparator for the donor-reactive sequences, third party-reactive TCRbeta sequences from pre-transplant MLRs were identified as well. Three of the eight recipients were HCV-positive; the others were transplanted for non-autoimmune, non-viral indications. Here is what the overall study found, with its caveats: Once repertoire turnover was taken into account, donor-reactive detection showed a significant reduction for CD4 in 7 of 8 subjects and for CD8 in 8 of 8. A significant post-transplant decrease in circulating donor-reactive CD4 TCRbeta sequences was observed in 5 of 8 subjects, irrespective of tolerance or HCV status. Since no allograft tissue specimens were available, donor-reactive T cells may have migrated into the graft instead of being deleted. The decline in donor-reactive sequences exceeded the decline in third party-reactive sequences, suggesting partial antigen-specific deletion that was unrelated to withdrawal success. In two subjects, low numbers of available donor cells limited the measurable donor-reactive repertoire. The conclusions were considered preliminary, being limited by small, heterogeneous patient numbers and non-standardized post-transplant time points.

The germline V gene sets CDR1 to MGHRA and CDR2 to YSYEKL. The junction shows trimming of 6 bases on V and 0 bases on J, plus 12 bases between the germline ends. The CDR3 numbers 15 residues from cysteine through phenylalanine. This entry keeps only the CDR3 DNA: 45 bases, framed from base 1. High-throughput TCRbeta CDR3 sequencing of frozen genomic DNA was performed by immunoSEQ, with PCR amplification, mapping, bias correction and internal controls included. From the authors' description of their analysis: Productive rearrangements were kept, and unique TCRbeta sequences were defined by CDR3 nucleotide sequence plus V and J gene. For classification of a sequence as donor-reactive, at least 5-fold expansion in CFSE-low cells relative to unstimulated pre-transplant cells and a frequency of at least 0.01% were required. Per-subject minimum frequency thresholds, based on the lowest-template unstimulated sample, ensured at least 90% detection power. Jensen-Shannon divergence between the top 1000 TCRbeta sequences post- versus pre-transplant served as the measure of repertoire turnover. Two-sided Fisher's exact tests were used to test for changes in the detection of donor-reactive sequences. This immuneACCESS table, as held by TCRdb, lists in-frame sequences with V and J called but not all clones. Of the missing ones, under half trace to an unresolved V gene in checked studies; the others have no known cause. Clonal size and the V and J genes are those of that table, whereas D and trimming came from the DNA. The sample profile shows tens of thousands of clones; around four fifths of them were found once. The top ten constitute approximately 0.47% of the sample.

Concerning this clone: What this receptor recognizes is not known. No much larger clonotype is one base removed from it; base qualities were not supplied. Other DNA sequences in this specimen translate into the identical CDR3.

Unstimulated PBMCs, after thawing, were stained for CD3, CD4 and CD8 and then FACS-sorted into CD3+CD4+ and CD3+CD8+ populations. All 8 studied subjects were randomized to withdrawal of immunosuppression. Genomic DNA was isolated with the Qiagen DNeasy Blood and Tissue Kit. The V gene is TRBV4-1 and the J gene is TRBJ1-3, with the D gene too uncertain to name. The source material was CD4+ T cells from blood, sampled 46 months after liver transplant. The origin of this receptor is a human patient who received a liver transplant. Because of the transplant, the T cells may be the graft donor's rather than the patient's own. CDR3 region: CASSQPRSSGNTIYF. The bases read TGCGCCAGCAGTCAACCAAGGAGCTCTGGAAACACCATATATTTT.